The following is a TCR beta chain sequence with its context. This clone's antigen is unknown. The receptor library was made with 5' RACE. The input for every TCR library was 3500 ng of total RNA. For each sample, cDNA was synthesized in eight separate reactions using SMARTScribe reverse transcriptase. During cDNA synthesis, unique molecular identifiers containing a 6-nucleotide sample barcode were introduced by template switching. Two nested PCRs of approximately 16 and 10 cycles amplified the TCRalpha and TCRbeta cDNA, and bead purification followed each PCR. Before amplification, the cDNA was both treated with uracil DNA-glycosylase and purified with the QIAquick PCR purification kit. The second PCR added Illumina TruSeq-compatible adapters along with sample-specific barcodes. Library quality and concentration were checked on TapeStation and Qubit, and libraries were pooled at approximately 5 ng each. Sequencing of the pooled libraries was done on an Illumina HiSeq2500 single-index Rapid Run using custom sequencing primers and 2 x 100 bp reads. As for the authors' bioinformatics: MiGEC version 1.2.6 was used for UMI-based consensus assembly, which corrected PCR and sequencing errors. MiXCR version 2.1.1 was used to carry out V(D)J alignment, clonotype assembly and CDR3 extraction. To normalise gene usage, clonotype sharing and MAIT/NKT TCR abundance, the analysis used the top 1000, 10 000 and 20 000 clonotypes per sample. After downsampling to 27 000 UMIs, diversity was calculated as the inverse Simpson index using the vegan R package. Paired Mann-Whitney U tests were applied to discordant twin pairs, and Benjamini-Hochberg correction was used for multiple testing. Reprocessed by TCRdb, the reads give a single entry per CDR3 protein sequence, without DNA. These V and J calls rely on TCRdb rather than the paper's analysis. The sample's records list about 420,000 distinct CDR3 sequences. The leading ten clones occupy roughly 2.5% of the sample.

The sample is drawn from a study of monozygotic twins with inflammatory bowel disease (dated 2019 in TCRdb). For the wider study: In total, around 30 monozygotic twin pairs made up the full study: 19 Danish pairs, all IBD-discordant, plus nine German pairs, of which four were IBD-concordant and five were IBD-discordant. The search for disease-associated traits relied mainly on comparing, within discordant pairs, IBD patients with their genetically identical healthy co-twins. Each individual had, on average, about 151 000 unique TCRalpha sequences and 181 000 unique TCRbeta sequences available for analysis.

The full study reports these points: Concordant and discordant twins showed no difference in repertoire similarity, possibly because of limited statistical power. IBD patients had lower TCRbeta repertoire diversity, measured by the inverse Simpson index, than their healthy co-twins. Compared with healthy twins, IBD patients had fewer clonotypes in common with other individuals, a difference most pronounced in patients showing signs of disease activity. The analysis was unable to tell apart different T cell subtypes. The results gave no support for a single strong signal or clonotype linked to IBD. Differing immunosuppressive treatments among patients may have added background noise and inter-individual variability to the repertoires.

From each donor, an approximately 2.3 ml peripheral blood sample was collected into PAXgene tubes and kept at -80 degrees C. Without T cell sorting, total RNA was isolated from whole blood using the PAXgene blood miRNA kit on an automated QIAcube. Deep TCRalpha and TCRbeta repertoire profiling with unique molecular barcoding was performed on peripheral blood of monozygotic twin pairs concordant or discordant for inflammatory bowel disease. Smoking habits were recorded for all twin pairs, and each individual was classified as a current, former or never smoker. CDR3 length: 14 amino acids, cysteine to phenylalanine. The DNA is unrecorded. Taken from the germline V gene, the CDR1 and CDR2 loops are SGHTA and FQGNSA.

The rearranged chain carries TRBV7-2 and TRBJ2-7; without DNA, the TCRdb call of TRBD1 cannot be checked. The receptor comes from a human donor with ulcerative colitis or Crohn's disease, or a healthy co-twin of an affected twin (not recorded which). Sample: blood. The CDR3 loop reads CASSLRLPGHEQYF.